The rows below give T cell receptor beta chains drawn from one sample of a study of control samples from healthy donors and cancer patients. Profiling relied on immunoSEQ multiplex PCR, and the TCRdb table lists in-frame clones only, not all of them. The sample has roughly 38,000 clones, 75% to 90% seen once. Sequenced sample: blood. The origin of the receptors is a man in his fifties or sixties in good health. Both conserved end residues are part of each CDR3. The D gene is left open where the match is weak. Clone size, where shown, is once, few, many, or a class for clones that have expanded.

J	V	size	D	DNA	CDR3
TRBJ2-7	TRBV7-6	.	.	TGTGCCAGCAGCTTTTATGGGACCTACGAGCAGTACTTC	CASSFYGTYEQYF
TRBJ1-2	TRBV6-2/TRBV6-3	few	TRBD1	TGTGCCAGCAGTTACTTTGACAGGGTGCACTATGGCTACACCTTC	CASSYFDRVHYGYTF
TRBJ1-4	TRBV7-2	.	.	TGTGCCAGCAGCGGGAGTCCTAATGAAAAACTGTTTTTT	CASSGSPNEKLFF
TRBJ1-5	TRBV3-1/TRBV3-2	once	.	TGTGCCAGCAGCCAAGCTTCTTACAGAAATCAGCCCCAGCATTTT	CASSQASYRNQPQHF
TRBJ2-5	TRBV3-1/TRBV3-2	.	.	TGTGCCAGCAGCCAAGTAATGCAAGAGACCCAGTACTTC	CASSQVMQETQYF
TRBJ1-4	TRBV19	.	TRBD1	TGTGCCAGTAGTTCAACGACAGGGGGGATTGAAAAACTGTTTTTT	CASSSTTGGIEKLFF
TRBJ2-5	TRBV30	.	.	TGTGCCTGGAGTAGGTCGGGACGGTACCAAGAGACCCAGTACTTC	CAWSRSGRYQETQYF
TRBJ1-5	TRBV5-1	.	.	TGCGCCAGCAGTCGGGGACCCAATCAGCCCCAGCATTTT	CASSRGPNQPQHF
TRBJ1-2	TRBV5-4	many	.	TGTGCCAGCAGCTTCTCTAACTATGGCTACACCTTC	CASSFSNYGYTF
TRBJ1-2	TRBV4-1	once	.	TGCGCCAGCAGCCGAGTCGACCGGGGCTATGGCTACACCTTC	CASSRVDRGYGYTF
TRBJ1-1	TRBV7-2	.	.	TGTGCCAGCAGCCCCGTCGGGGGAATGAACACTGAAGCTTTCTTT	CASSPVGGMNTEAFF
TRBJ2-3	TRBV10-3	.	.	TGTGCCATCAGTGAGTCGGACTATACGCAGTATTTT	CAISESDYTQYF
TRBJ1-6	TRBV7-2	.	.	TGTGCCAGCAGACCCCCTGGGGGGAATAATTCACCCCTCCACTTT	CASRPPGGNNSPLHF
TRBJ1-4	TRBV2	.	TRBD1	TGTGCCAGCAACGGAAGAACAGGGGCAGCAACTAATGAAAAACTGTTTTTT	CASNGRTGAATNEKLFF
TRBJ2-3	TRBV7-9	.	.	TGTGCCAGCAGCTTATCGGGCAGACCCACAGATACGCAGTATTTT	CASSLSGRPTDTQYF
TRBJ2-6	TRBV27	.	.	TGTGCCAGCAGTTTAGGGGACCCTTCTGGGGCCAACGTCCTGACTTTC	CASSLGDPSGANVLTF
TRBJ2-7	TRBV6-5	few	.	TGTGCCTGTGGGGAGATGTACGAGCAGTACTTC	CACGEMYEQYF
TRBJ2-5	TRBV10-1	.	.	TGCGCCAGCAGTGAAGGGTCGACAGCTAAAGAGACCCAGTACTTC	CASSEGSTAKETQYF
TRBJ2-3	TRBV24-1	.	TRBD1	TGTGCCACCAGTGATACGGGACAGGGGGCTATGGCAGATACGCAGTATTTT	CATSDTGQGAMADTQYF
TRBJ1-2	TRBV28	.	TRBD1	TGTGCCAGCAGTACCCGGACAGGTCCTATCCCCTATGGCTACACCTTC	CASSTRTGPIPYGYTF
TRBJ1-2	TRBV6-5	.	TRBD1	TGTGCCAGCAGTTACCGGACAGGGATCTATGGCTACACCTTC	CASSYRTGIYGYTF
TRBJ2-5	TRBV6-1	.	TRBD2	TGTGCCAGCAGTGAATTGCTAGCGGGAGTTTTTGGGACCCAGTACTTC	CASSELLAGVFGTQYF
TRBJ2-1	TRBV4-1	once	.	TGCGCCAGCAGCCTTGGTCCCGGATCCTACAATGAGCAGTTCTTC	CASSLGPGSYNEQFF
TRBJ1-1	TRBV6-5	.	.	TGTGCCAGCAGTTACACGGAGAACACTGAAGCTTTCTTT	CASSYTENTEAFF
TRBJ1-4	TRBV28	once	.	TGTGCCAGCAGTGGGGACGGATTAAGGGAAAAACTGTTTTTT	CASSGDGLREKLFF
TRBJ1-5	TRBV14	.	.	TGTGCCAGCAGCCAAGTCACAGGGCGGGTTCAGCCCCAGCATTTT	CASSQVTGRVQPQHF
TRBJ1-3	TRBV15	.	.	TGTGCCACCAGCAGAGACCCAGCAACTCTCTTTCGATTCTCTGGAAACACCATATATTTT	CATSRDPATLFRFSGNTIYF
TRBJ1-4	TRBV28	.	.	TGTGCCAGCAGTTTTAGGGGACTTCCTAATGAAAAACTGTTTTTT	CASSFRGLPNEKLFF
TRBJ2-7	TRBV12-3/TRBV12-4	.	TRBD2	TGTGCCAGCAGTCGGGGGGGCTACGAGCAGTACTTC	CASSRGGYEQYF
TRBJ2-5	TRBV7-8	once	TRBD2	TGTGCCAGCAGCCGAATTGTACGGACTAGCGGGTTCCAAGAGACCCAGTACTTC	CASSRIVRTSGFQETQYF
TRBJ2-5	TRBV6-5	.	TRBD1	TGTGCCAGCAGCCTCGGACAGGTCGAAGAGACCCAGTACTTC	CASSLGQVEETQYF
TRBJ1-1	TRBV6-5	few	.	TGTGCCAGCAGAGGACAGATAAACACTGAAGCTTTCTTT	CASRGQINTEAFF
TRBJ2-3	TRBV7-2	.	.	TGTGCCAGCACAAATCCAGGGACGGGTACGCAGTATTTT	CASTNPGTGTQYF
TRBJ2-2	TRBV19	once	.	TGTGCCAGTAGTAGGGGTGACACCGGGGAGCTGTTTTTT	CASSRGDTGELFF
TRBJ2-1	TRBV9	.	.	TGTGCCAGCAGCGGGAGCTCTACGGGGCGCAATGAGCAGTTCTTC	CASSGSSTGRNEQFF
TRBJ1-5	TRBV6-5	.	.	TGTGCCAGCAGTTCACGGGGTCAGCCCCAGCATTTT	CASSSRGQPQHF
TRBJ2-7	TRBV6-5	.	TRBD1	TGTGCCAGCAGTTACCTGACAGGGGGCAACGAGCAGTACTTC	CASSYLTGGNEQYF
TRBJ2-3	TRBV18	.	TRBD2	TGTGCCAGCTCCCCCATGGGACTAGCGGGAGGGCCTGGCACAGATACGCAGTATTTT	CASSPMGLAGGPGTDTQYF
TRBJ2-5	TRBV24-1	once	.	TGTGCCACCAGTGATCCCGGGATACCCCCGACCCAGTACTTC	CATSDPGIPPTQYF
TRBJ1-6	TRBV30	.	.	TGTGCCTGGAGGTCTCCGGGGCAGGGAGGATCCTATAATTCACCCCTCCACTTT	CAWRSPGQGGSYNSPLHF
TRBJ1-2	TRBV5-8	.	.	TGTGCCAGCAGCTTGCGCCTGCGATCTAACTATGGCTACACCTTC	CASSLRLRSNYGYTF
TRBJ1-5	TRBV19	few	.	TGTGCCAGTAGTATGCAGGGACGCAACAATCAGCCCCAGCATTTT	CASSMQGRNNQPQHF
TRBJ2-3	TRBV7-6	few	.	TGTGCCAGCAGCCCGAACAGGGCTAGCACAGATACGCAGTATTTT	CASSPNRASTDTQYF
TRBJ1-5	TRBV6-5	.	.	TGTGCCAGCAGCCCGGGCCCCGGCCTTCATCAGCCCCAGCATTTT	CASSPGPGLHQPQHF
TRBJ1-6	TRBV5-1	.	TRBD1	TGCGCCAGCAGCCTACAGGGGCCTGGGAATTCACCCCTCCACTTT	CASSLQGPGNSPLHF
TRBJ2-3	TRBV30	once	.	TGTGCCTGGAGTATAGATACTCGTGCTACGCAGTATTTT	CAWSIDTRATQYF
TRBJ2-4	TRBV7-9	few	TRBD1	TGTGCCAGCAGCTTAGCGGGACAGGGGGCAAACATTCAGTACTTC	CASSLAGQGANIQYF
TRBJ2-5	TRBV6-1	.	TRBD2	TGTGCCAGCAGTGAACCTAGCGGGGGGCAAGAGACCCAGTACTTC	CASSEPSGGQETQYF
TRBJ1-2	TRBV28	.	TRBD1	TGTGCCAGCAGGGGGGGACAGCTGCGATATGGCTACACCTTC	CASRGGQLRYGYTF
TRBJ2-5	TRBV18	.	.	TGTGCCAGCTCACCCCCACGGGGGGCTAAGGACCAAGAGACCCAGTACTTC	CASSPPRGAKDQETQYF